The clone carrying this TCR beta chain was counted once. During the collection period, no donor immune events like infections were recorded. This specimen comes from a study of identifying expanded T cells in peripheral blood. The CDR3 is 14 amino acids. The germline V gene has CDR1 SGHTA and CDR2 FQGTGA. Trimming took off 4 bases at V and 8 bases at J, with 17 bases between the two ends. Clones were sequenced by immunoSEQ multiplex PCR, and TCRdb holds only the in-frame ones, with some missing. The sample shows approximately 97,000 clones, approximately 90% of them seen only once. The sequence was obtained from a person aged 18 to 70 in good health. Sequenced input: blood. The chain recombines TRBV7-3 with TRBJ1-1, with a tentative D call TRBD1 (6 bases). In DNA, the CDR3 is TGTGCCAGCAGCTCCCAGCCCAATACAGGGGAAGCTTTCTTT. Translated: CASSSQPNTGEAFF. The full variable domain, its missing parts supplied by reference TRBV7-3 and TRBJ1-1, is GAGVSQTPSNKVTEKGKYVELRCDPISGHTALYWYRQSLGQGPEFLIYFQGTGAADDSGLPNDRFFAVRPEGSVSTLKIQRTERGDSAVYLCASSSQPNTGEAFFGQGTRLTVV.